A selection of T cell receptor beta chains follows, all from one sample in a study of blood T cells in healthy people across ages. TCRdb processed the 5' RACE reads anew with MiXCR; each CDR3 protein has one entry. This table has roughly 1,500,000 distinct CDR3 sequences, about 43% appearing once. Sequencing input: blood. These receptor sequences come from a woman aged 18-35 years in good health. Each CDR3 is given with its conserved first and last residue. The order of the fields is D gene, J gene, CDR3 length, clone size, V gene, CDR3 DNA, CDR3 protein. A D gene is named only where the DNA matches it firmly. The size entry is marked missing in some rows and otherwise reads once, few, many or a size class.

-	TRBJ1-1	16	-	TRBV4-1	TGCGCCAGCAGCCAAGGGGGTCAAAGGGTGAACACTGAAGCTTTCTTT	CASSQGGQRVNTEAFF
-	TRBJ2-7	17	few	TRBV20-1	TGCAGTGCTAGAGACCCTGGTGGGGGAGGGGGCTACAATGAGCAGTACTTC	CSARDPGGGGGYNEQYF
-	TRBJ2-3	14	-	TRBV20-1	TGCAGTGCCCGGACAGCTCAAAGGCCAGATACGCAGTATTTT	CSARTAQRPDTQYF
-	TRBJ2-7	16	-	TRBV7-8	TGTGCCAGCAGCTTAGACAGGGATTCACAATCCTACGAGCAGTACTTC	CASSLDRDSQSYEQYF
TRBD2	TRBJ2-1	15	few	TRBV20-1	TGCAGTTGTCGCCGGGAGGGCCTTCTTGGAGGTGAGCAGTTCTTC	CSCRREGLLGGEQFF
-	TRBJ2-1	16	few	TRBV27	TGTGCCAGCAGTTTATCCTTTTCGGGGGAAAACAATGAGCAGTTCTTC	CASSLSFSGENNEQFF
-	TRBJ2-5	15	few	TRBV12-5	TGTGCTAGTGGTTTGTGGACTCAGCTGGGAGAGACCCAGTACTTC	CASGLWTQLGETQYF
-	TRBJ2-7	14	few	TRBV6-6	TGTGCCAGCAGTTACTCGGCCAGGGAATACGAGCAGTACTTC	CASSYSAREYEQYF
-	TRBJ2-7	15	-	TRBV12-3/TRBV12-4	TGTGCCAGCAGTTTGTCTGCTAGCGCGACCTACGAGCAGTACTTC	CASSLSASATYEQYF
TRBD1	TRBJ2-4	14	few	TRBV12-3/TRBV12-4	TGTGCCAGCGCCGGACAGGGGGCGCGGGACATTCAGTACTTC	CASAGQGARDIQYF
-	TRBJ2-7	13	-	TRBV20-1	TGCAGTGCTAGAGAGCCGGAATCATACGAGCAGTACTTC	CSAREPESYEQYF
TRBD1	TRBJ2-5	13	few	TRBV20-1	TGCAGTGCTAGCGACAGGGGTTGGGAGACCCAGTACTTC	CSASDRGWETQYF
TRBD2	TRBJ2-1	15	once	TRBV15	TGTGCCACCAGCAAGGGACTAGCGGGAGCGGATGAGCAGTTCTTC	CATSKGLAGADEQFF
TRBD1	TRBJ2-7	14	-	TRBV6-2/TRBV6-3	TGTGCCGGCAGTTACACCGGGACAGATTACGAGCAGTACTTC	CAGSYTGTDYEQYF
TRBD1	TRBJ2-1	17	-	TRBV12-3/TRBV12-4	TGTGCCAGCAGCCTAGGGACAGGGGGCCTCTCCTACAATGAGCAGTTCTTC	CASSLGTGGLSYNEQFF
TRBD1	TRBJ1-5	14	few	TRBV5-5	TGTGCCAGCAGCTCGGGACAGGCTAATCAGCCCCAGCATTTT	CASSSGQANQPQHF
-	TRBJ2-1	15	-	TRBV3-1	TGTGCCAGCAGCCAAGAAAGCATGGGGTACAATGAGCAGTTCTTC	CASSQESMGYNEQFF
TRBD2	TRBJ2-1	16	-	TRBV10-3	TGTGCCATCAGTGCACTTAGCGGGGGTTCCTACAATGAGCAGTTCTTC	CAISALSGGSYNEQFF
-	TRBJ1-2	14	few	TRBV10-3	TGTGCCACCTCCACAGGCACGAGAGGGGGAGGCTACACCTTC	CATSTGTRGGGYTF
TRBD2	TRBJ2-3	13	many	TRBV27	TGTGCCAGCAGTTTCCTAGCGGGAGATACGCAGTATTTT	CASSFLAGDTQYF
-	TRBJ1-5	13	few	TRBV14	TGTGCCAGCAGCAACAGCCTCTATCAGCCCCAGCATTTT	CASSNSLYQPQHF
-	TRBJ1-2	12	-	TRBV28	TGTGCCAGCAGCCGGAGCCCCTACGGCTACACCTTC	CASSRSPYGYTF
-	TRBJ1-2	13	few	TRBV6-2/TRBV6-3	TGTGCCAGCAGAGACGGGGCCTACTATGGCTACACCTTC	CASRDGAYYGYTF
-	TRBJ2-5	14	few	TRBV20-1	TGCAGTGCTAGAGCGACTCTCCTGGGGGAGACCCAGTACTTC	CSARATLLGETQYF
-	TRBJ2-7	11	many	TRBV6-2/TRBV6-3	TGTGCCAGCAGAGACACCTACGAGCAGTACTTC	CASRDTYEQYF
-	TRBJ2-3	14	-	TRBV12-5	TGTGCTAGTGGTTTGGGCCAGAAGGCAGATACGCAGTATTTT	CASGLGQKADTQYF
TRBD1	TRBJ1-2	14	medium-sized	TRBV4-1	TGCGCCAGCGGGACAGGGGACCTAAACTATGGCTACACCTTC	CASGTGDLNYGYTF
TRBD2	TRBJ2-3	18	-	TRBV9	TGTGCCAGCAGCATCGGACTAGCGGGGGGGCAGTGGGGAGATACGCAGTATTTT	CASSIGLAGGQWGDTQYF
-	TRBJ1-6	15	many	TRBV28	TGTGCCAGCAGTTTACCTACAGGGTATAATTCACCCCTCCACTTT	CASSLPTGYNSPLHF
TRBD1	TRBJ1-2	14	few	TRBV14	TGTGCCAGCAGCCCCCTGGGACAGGGTCGTGGCTACACCTTC	CASSPLGQGRGYTF
-	TRBJ1-2	15	-	TRBV20-1	TGCAGTGCTAGAGCCCCTGGGACGGGGAACTATGGCTACACCTTC	CSARAPGTGNYGYTF
-	TRBJ2-3	14	-	TRBV9	TGTGCCAGCACCGAGATTTCTAGCACAGATACGCAGTATTTT	CASTEISSTDTQYF
-	TRBJ2-3	12	-	TRBV18	TGTGCCAGCTCACCAACCCCCTGTACGCAGTATTTT	CASSPTPCTQYF
TRBD2	TRBJ2-3	18	-	TRBV15	TGTGCCACCAGCAGTCCCAGGGCTAGCGGGAAAGTCACAGATACGCAGTATTTT	CATSSPRASGKVTDTQYF
TRBD2	TRBJ2-5	14	-	TRBV6-5	TGTGCCAGCAGTCCGGGGCTAGCGGACGGGGCCCAGTACTTC	CASSPGLADGAQYF
TRBD2	TRBJ2-7	14	-	TRBV12-3/TRBV12-4	TGTGCCAGCAGTTTAGGGGGACTAGCGAATGAGCAGTACTTC	CASSLGGLANEQYF
-	TRBJ1-1	14	-	TRBV5-1	TGCGCCAGCAGCTTGGGGTCGGGAAGTGGGGAAGCTTTCTTT	CASSLGSGSGEAFF
TRBD1	TRBJ2-5	16	few	TRBV9	TGTGCCAGCAGCGTATCCGGGACAGCCTTACAAGAGACCCAGTACTTC	CASSVSGTALQETQYF
-	TRBJ2-1	17	-	TRBV4-1	TGCGCCAGCAGCCAATCCCCCGCAGGGGTGGGGTACAATGAGCAGTTCTTC	CASSQSPAGVGYNEQFF
TRBD2	TRBJ2-1	15	few	TRBV6-6	TGTGCCAGCATAGGAGGGACTAGGGACCCTATCGAGCAGTTCTTC	CASIGGTRDPIEQFF
TRBD1	TRBJ2-3	14	-	TRBV2	TGTGCCAGCAGGGTGACAGGGAGTGCAGATACGCAGTATTTT	CASRVTGSADTQYF
-	TRBJ1-5	14	-	TRBV28	TGTGCCAGCAGTTCGTGGGCTAGCAATCAGCCCCAGCATTTT	CASSSWASNQPQHF